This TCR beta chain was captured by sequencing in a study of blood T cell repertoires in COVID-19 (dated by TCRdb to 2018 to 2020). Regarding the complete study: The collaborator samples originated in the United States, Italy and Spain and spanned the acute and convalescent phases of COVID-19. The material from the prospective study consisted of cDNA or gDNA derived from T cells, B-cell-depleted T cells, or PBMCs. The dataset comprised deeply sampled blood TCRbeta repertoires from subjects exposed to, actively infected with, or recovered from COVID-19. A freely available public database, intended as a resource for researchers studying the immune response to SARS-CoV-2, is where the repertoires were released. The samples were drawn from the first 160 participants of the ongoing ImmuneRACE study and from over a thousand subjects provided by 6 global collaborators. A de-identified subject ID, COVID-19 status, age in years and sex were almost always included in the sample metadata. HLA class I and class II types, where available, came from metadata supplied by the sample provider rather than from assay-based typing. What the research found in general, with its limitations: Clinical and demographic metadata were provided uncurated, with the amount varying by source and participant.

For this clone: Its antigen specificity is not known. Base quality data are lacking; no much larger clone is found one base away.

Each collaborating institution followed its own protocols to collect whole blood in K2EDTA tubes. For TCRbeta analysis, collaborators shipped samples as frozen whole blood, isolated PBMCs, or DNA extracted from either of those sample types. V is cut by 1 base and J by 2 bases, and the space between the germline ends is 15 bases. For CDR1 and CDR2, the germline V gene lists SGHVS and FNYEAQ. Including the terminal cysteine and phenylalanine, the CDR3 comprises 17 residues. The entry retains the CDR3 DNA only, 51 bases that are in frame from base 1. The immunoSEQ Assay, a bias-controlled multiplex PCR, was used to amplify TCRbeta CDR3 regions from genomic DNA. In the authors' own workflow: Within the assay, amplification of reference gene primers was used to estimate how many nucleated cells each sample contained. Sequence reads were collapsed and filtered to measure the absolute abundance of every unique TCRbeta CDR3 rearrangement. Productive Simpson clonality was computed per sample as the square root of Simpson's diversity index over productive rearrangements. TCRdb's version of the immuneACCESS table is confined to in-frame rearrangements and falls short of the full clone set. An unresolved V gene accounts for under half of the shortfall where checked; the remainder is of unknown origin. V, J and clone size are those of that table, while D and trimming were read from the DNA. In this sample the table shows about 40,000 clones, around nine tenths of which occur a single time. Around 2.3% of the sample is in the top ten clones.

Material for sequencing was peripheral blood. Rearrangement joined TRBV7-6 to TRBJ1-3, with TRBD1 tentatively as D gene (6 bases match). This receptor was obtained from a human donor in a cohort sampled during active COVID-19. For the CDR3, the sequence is CASSLDPGALTGNTIYF. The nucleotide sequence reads TGTGCCAGCAGCTTAGATCCAGGGGCCCTAACTGGAAACACCATATATTTT.